The 23 T cell receptor beta chains given below trace back to one sample, sequenced in a study of CD8+ T cells in alopecia areata. TCR sequencing used cDNA made by reverse transcription of extracted RNA. Assay used: immunoSEQ multiplex PCR; TCRdb lists only in-frame clones, some missing. The sample shows 60,000 to 70,000 clones, roughly 44% of them seen only once. The sequencing used CD8+ T cells sorted from blood, collected at week 0. The receptors derive from a human donor with alopecia areata.

This chain uses TRBV7-3 with TRBJ2-1; tentative D call: TRBD2 (5 bases). The CDR3 runs to 16 residues. The V end was cut by 0 bases, the J end by 2 bases, with 11 bases between. From germline, CDR1 is SGHTA and CDR2 FQGTGA. The CDR3 loop is CASSLTAGPTYNEQFF. CDR3 nucleotides: TGTGCCAGCAGCTTAACCGCGGGCCCAACCTACAATGAGCAGTTCTTC.

The chain carries TRBV4-3 and TRBJ2-7; 10 bases are a match to TRBD2. The CDR3 is 16 residues long. CDR1 and CDR2 (germline): LGHNA, YSLEER. Losses at the gene ends were 2 bases for V and 1 base for J; bases not matched to a gene: 5. The CDR3 DNA follows: TGCGCCAGCAGCCAAAGTCGGACTAGCGGATCCTACGAGCAGTACTTC. Its translation is CASSQSRTSGSYEQYF.

This clone was observed a handful of times. This chain links TRBV9 with TRBJ2-5; D is possibly TRBD2 (6 bases). Trimming stripped 3 bases from V and 5 bases from J, with 23 bases between. The CDR3 loop spans 17 amino acids. CDR1 SGDLS and CDR2 YYNGEE come from the germline V gene. This CDR3 is CASSAENSGKPRETQYF. In DNA, the CDR3 is TGTGCCAGCAGCGCCGAAAATAGCGGAAAACCCAGGGAGACCCAGTACTTC.

This clone was seen only a few times. CDR3 DNA: TGTGCCTGGAGTTTGGGACTAGCAGTCAACAATGAGCAGTTCTTC. This encodes CAWSLGLAVNNEQFF. The gene calls are TRBV30 and TRBJ2-1; TRBD2 aligns across 9 bases. The CDR3 sequence is 15 residues long. J was trimmed by 5 bases and V by 2 bases; bases with no gene match: 7. Germline V CDR1 and CDR2: GTSNPN, SVGIG (reference sequence).

V gene TRBV4-1 combines with J gene TRBJ2-7; weak D call: TRBD2 (5 bases). Germline assignment: CDR1 MGHRA and CDR2 YSYEKL. This CDR3 has 16 amino acids. Trimming stripped 1 base from V and 0 bases from J, with 13 bases between. CDR3 region: CASSQGRGSRSYEQYF. CDR3 in DNA: TGCGCCAGCAGCCAAGGACGGGGATCCCGCTCCTACGAGCAGTACTTC.

This clone was counted a few times. The chain combines TRBV29-1 with TRBJ2-7; D perhaps matches TRBD1 (5 bases). The V end was cut by 6 bases, the J end by 6 bases, with 15 bases between. The CDR3 extends over 12 amino acids. Per the germline V gene, CDR1 is SQVTM and CDR2 is ANQGSEA. The CDR3 spells CSVQSGSLEQYF. The CDR3 DNA follows: TGCAGCGTCCAGTCAGGGTCTCTCGAGCAGTACTTC.

This clone has at least ten counts. V usage is TRBV13 and J usage is TRBJ2-4; D uncertain. Germline V gene lookup returns CDR1 PRHDT and CDR2 FYEKMQ (reference sequence). Trimming shortened V by 4 bases and J by 2 bases, and 9 bases separated the two germline ends. The CDR3 sequence is 14 residues long. Here the CDR3 DNA reads TGTGCCAGCAGCTCCGGCCGCTCCAAAAACATTCAGTACTTC. It encodes CASSSGRSKNIQYF.

This chain uses TRBV14 with TRBJ2-1, with 8 positions matching TRBD2. The CDR3 runs 16 residues. Trimming removed 1 base from V and 3 bases from J; junction bases left unmatched: 5. CDR1 and CDR2 (germline): SGHDN, FVKESK. The CDR3 DNA follows: TGTGCCAGCAGCCAAGGTTTACTAGCGGACTACAATGAGCAGTTCTTC. It translates to CASSQGLLADYNEQFF.

V usage is TRBV30 and J usage is TRBJ2-1, with 8 positions matching TRBD1. This CDR3 comprises 13 residues. Losses at the gene ends were 6 bases for V and 9 bases for J; bases not matched to a gene: 10. The germline V gene encodes CDR1 GTSNPN and CDR2 SVGIG (reference sequence). The CDR3 nucleotides read TGTGCCTGTACGGCAGGGGGCTGGGGTGAGCAGTTCTTC. Protein sequence: CACTAGGWGEQFF.

The chain links TRBV29-1 to TRBJ2-7; D assignment may be TRBD1 or TRBD2 (6 bases each). CDR1 is SQVTM, CDR2 ANQGSEA, per germline. The V gene lost 5 bases and the J gene lost 2 bases, with 16 bases spanning the gap. The CDR3 has 14 residues. CDR3 protein: CSVPGANSAYEQYF. Written as DNA, the CDR3 is TGCAGCGTTCCGGGGGCCAATTCCGCCTACGAGCAGTACTTC.

This clone was seen only once. The chain combines TRBV4-1 with TRBJ2-7; 9 bases agree with TRBD2. Trimming cost V 7 bases and J 2 bases; bases outside gene matches: 9. CDR3 length: 15 amino acids. Germline-derived CDR1 and CDR2 are MGHRA and YSYEKL. The CDR3 reads CASTQRAGGPYEQYF. CDR3 DNA: TGCGCCAGCACCCAGCGGGCGGGAGGGCCCTACGAGCAGTACTTC.

The chain links TRBV30 to TRBJ2-3; 8 bases fit TRBD2. This CDR3 contains 16 residues. The ends lost 8 bases at V and 1 base at J; junction bases unmatched: 14. Germline CDR1 and CDR2: GTSNPN and SVGIG (reference sequence). The CDR3 spells CASSATAAGGTDTQYF. The CDR3 DNA reads TGTGCCAGCAGTGCCACCGCAGCGGGAGGCACAGATACGCAGTATTTT.

CDR3 residues: CASTSGRNRVGETQYF. The CDR3 DNA reads as TGTGCCAGCACTAGCGGGAGGAACAGGGTTGGAGAGACCCAGTACTTC. The chain couples TRBV28 to TRBJ2-5; 11 bases agree with TRBD2. CDR1 and CDR2 (germline): MDHEN, SYDVKM. V lost 7 bases to trimming and J lost 4 bases; unmatched junction nucleotides: 11. CDR3 length: 16 amino acids.

Comments on this clone: This sample also contains other DNA sequences that code for the same CDR3. V usage is TRBV9 and J usage is TRBJ2-3; TRBD1 or TRBD2 may be the D gene (5 bases each). V dropped 3 bases and J dropped 0 bases, with 11 bases sitting between them. Germline CDR1 reads SGDLS; CDR2 reads YYNGEE. This CDR3 contains 15 residues. CDR3 in amino acids: CASSAWDGSTDTQYF. Written as DNA, the CDR3 is TGTGCCAGCAGCGCGTGGGACGGCAGCACAGATACGCAGTATTTT.

This clone was observed a handful of times. The rearrangement uses TRBV12-5 and TRBJ1-2; TRBD1 is a possible D gene (5 bases). Trimming took off 4 bases at V and 4 bases at J, with 13 bases between the two ends. This CDR3 spans 14 amino acids. Germline V lookup: CDR1 LGHNT, CDR2 FRNRAP. The CDR3 sequence: CASGSGLEFYGYTF. In DNA form, the CDR3 reads TGTGCTAGTGGTTCGGGACTGGAGTTCTATGGCTACACCTTC.

The V and J genes are TRBV6-1 and TRBJ2-7; D gene uncertain. Germline CDR1 reads MNHNS; CDR2 reads SASEGT. The CDR3 extends over 12 amino acids. Trimming left V 7 bases short and J 3 bases short, with 10 bases between. CDR3 DNA: TGTGCCAGCACCCGCGGCCTCTACGAGCAGTACTTC. Translating it yields CASTRGLYEQYF.

The genes are TRBV28 and TRBJ2-4; D possibly corresponds to TRBD1 (6 bases). The CDR3 totals 16 residues. The V gene lost 7 bases and the J gene lost 0 bases, with 16 bases spanning the gap. CDR1 is MDHEN, CDR2 SYDVKM, per germline. CDR3 nucleotides: TGTGCCAGCATTCCCAACAGGGCTTCAGCCAAAAACATTCAGTACTTC. This codes for CASIPNRASAKNIQYF.

This clone came up a few times. This chain uses TRBV11-2 with TRBJ2-5; 10 bases agree with TRBD2. Germline trimming cut 6 bases from V and 5 bases from J; bases unmatched to any gene: 6. Germline V CDR1 and CDR2: SGHAT, FQNNGV. This CDR3 has 14 amino acids. CDR3 loop: CASRPSGRLETQYF. The CDR3 DNA is TGTGCCAGCAGACCTAGCGGGAGATTGGAGACCCAGTACTTC.

This clone was counted a few times. V and J are TRBV7-9 and TRBJ2-7, with no clear D. Trimming pared 5 bases from V and 6 bases from J, leaving 8 bases between. Germline V gene lookup returns CDR1 SEHNR and CDR2 FQNEAQ (reference sequence). The CDR3 contains 11 residues. The CDR3 sequence is CASSVFSEQYF. As DNA, the CDR3 is TGTGCCAGCAGCGTGTTTAGCGAGCAGTACTTC.

This rearrangement joins TRBV29-1 to TRBJ1-1, with D tentatively TRBD1 (5 bases). This CDR3 has 14 residues. Trimming stripped 3 bases from V and 2 bases from J, with 13 bases between. Germline V gene sequence: CDR1 SQVTM, CDR2 ANQGSEA. CDR3 nucleotide sequence: TGCAGCGTTGATGGGCGGGACGAAAACACTGAAGCTTTCTTT. Encoded protein: CSVDGRDENTEAFF.

This clone showed up just once. The chain joins TRBV6-5 to TRBJ2-1; no clear D gene. Germline V gene lookup returns CDR1 MNHEY and CDR2 SVGAGI. Trimming stripped 7 bases from V and 0 bases from J, with 13 bases between. This CDR3 spans 15 amino acids. The CDR3, as DNA: TGTGCCAGCACCGAGACCCCGAGCTCCTACAATGAGCAGTTCTTC. Amino acids: CASTETPSSYNEQFF.

This clone was seen only a few times. V and J are TRBV19 and TRBJ2-1; D may be TRBD2 (5 bases). Germline V gene sequence: CDR1 LNHDA, CDR2 SQIVND (reference sequence). The CDR3 consists of 13 residues. V gave up 10 bases and J gave up 0 bases, with 10 bases separating them. CDR3 protein: CATDRDSYNEQFF. CDR3 in DNA: TGTGCCACCGACCGGGACTCCTACAATGAGCAGTTCTTC.

V gene TRBV29-1 combines with J gene TRBJ2-7, with D possibly TRBD2 on 5 matching bases. V gave up 4 bases and J gave up 1 base, with 11 bases separating them. Germline CDR1 SQVTM, CDR2 ANQGSEA. The CDR3 totals 13 residues. The CDR3 reads CSVVGGLSYEQYF. CDR3 nucleotide sequence: TGCAGCGTTGTAGGCGGGCTATCCTACGAGCAGTACTTC.